Below, one T cell receptor beta chain is given with its context. The antigen is undetermined. Sequencing was performed with immunoSEQ multiplex PCR; in TCRdb, only in-frame clones are kept and a portion is missing. This table holds about 220,000 clones, about 92% found once. The entry originates in a study of T cell responses to AZD1222 COVID-19 vaccine. Regarding the study as a whole: Along spike, vaccine-associated CD4 TCRs were found throughout, with dominance at 160-218 and 743-854. Spike-specific TCR breadth and depth both grew after two AZD1222 doses. Unmutated variant regions reportedly attract nearly half of all spike-specific TCRs. No repertoire was sampled before or during the peak T cell response, only after it.

Germline V gene sequence: CDR1 SQVTM, CDR2 ANQGSEA. Trimming removed 1 base from V and 3 bases from J; junction bases left unmatched: 0. CDR3 size: 13 residues. V usage is TRBV29-1 and J usage is TRBJ2-7; 10 bases fit TRBD1. The source was peripheral blood, collected on day 0 of MenACWY control vaccination. The sequence was obtained from an adult in good health. The CDR3 nucleotides read TGCAGCGTTGAAGGGACAGGGGGCTACGAGCAGTACTTC. This codes for CSVEGTGGYEQYF.